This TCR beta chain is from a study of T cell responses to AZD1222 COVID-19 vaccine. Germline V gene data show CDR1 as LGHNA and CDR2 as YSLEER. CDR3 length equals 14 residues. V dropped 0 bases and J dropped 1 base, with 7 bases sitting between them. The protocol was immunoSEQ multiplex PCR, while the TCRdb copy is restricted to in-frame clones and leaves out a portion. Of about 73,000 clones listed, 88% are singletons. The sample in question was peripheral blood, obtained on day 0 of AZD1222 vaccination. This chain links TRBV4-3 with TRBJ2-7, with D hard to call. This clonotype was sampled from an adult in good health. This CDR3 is CASSQDQISYEQYF. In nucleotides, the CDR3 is TGCGCCAGCAGCCAAGATCAGATATCCTACGAGCAGTACTTC.